The rows below give T cell receptor beta chains drawn from one sample of a study of cytotoxic CD8 clonotypes in ibrutinib-treated CLL. Produced via immunoSEQ multiplex PCR; TCRdb's table is partial and in-frame only. Of about 20,000 clones in the sample, around 80% are singletons; the top ten hold around 7.9%. Sequencing was performed on PBMCs, taken before ibrutinib treatment. The receptors shown here come from a human donor with chronic lymphocytic leukemia. CDR3s include the opening cysteine and the closing phenylalanine or tryptophan. A D gene is named only where the DNA matches it firmly. Where a row states a size, it is once, few, many or the class of an expanded clone; other rows omit it.

d_gene	v_gene	len	abundance	j_gene	CDR3nt	CDR3aa
NA	TRBV7-9	14	NA	TRBJ1-2	TGTGCCAGCAGACTTCAGGGTGCCGGGGGAGGCTACACCTTC	CASRLQGAGGGYTF
TRBD1	TRBV7-2	16	once	TRBJ1-2	TGTGCCAGCAGCCCCAGTCCCCGGACAGGGATGGATGGCTACACCTTC	CASSPSPRTGMDGYTF
NA	TRBV6-1	14	NA	TRBJ1-6	TGTGCCAGCAGTGACCTACAGCGTAATTCACCCCTCCACTTT	CASSDLQRNSPLHF
TRBD1	TRBV6-6	15	NA	TRBJ1-3	TGTGCCAGCGCCTCTGGGACAGGGTCTGGAAACACCATATATTTT	CASASGTGSGNTIYF
NA	TRBV5-1	15	NA	TRBJ2-3	TGCGCCAGCAGCCGCGGTGGGGTCAGCACAGATACGCAGTATTTT	CASSRGGVSTDTQYF
TRBD2	TRBV7-9	18	NA	TRBJ2-7	TGTGCCAGCAGCCCCACCGGGACAGGACTAGCGGGAGGCTACGAGCAGTACTTC	CASSPTGTGLAGGYEQYF
NA	TRBV11-2	16	NA	TRBJ1-3	TGTGCCAGCAGCCGTAGAGGGCAGACCAGTGGAAACACCATATATTTT	CASSRRGQTSGNTIYF
NA	TRBV4-3	15	NA	TRBJ2-3	TGCGCCAGCAGCCTGGACTCAGGCTTAACAGATACGCAGTATTTT	CASSLDSGLTDTQYF
NA	TRBV6-1	13	once	TRBJ2-2	TGTGCCAGCAGTGAACTCGGATACGGGGAGCTGTTTTTT	CASSELGYGELFF
NA	TRBV27	16	NA	TRBJ1-2	TGTGCCAGCAGTCTAACACCCCATTCCTCTGACTATGGCTACACCTTC	CASSLTPHSSDYGYTF
TRBD1	TRBV11-3	13	once	TRBJ2-1	TGTGCCAGCAGCGGAAACAGGGGAAAGGAGCAGTTCTTC	CASSGNRGKEQFF
NA	TRBV5-1	17	few	TRBJ1-2	TGCGCCAGCAGCTTGGAGGCCCCCTTCAATGAGGGCTATGGCTACACCTTC	CASSLEAPFNEGYGYTF
TRBD2	TRBV7-9	17	NA	TRBJ2-3	TGTGCCAGCAGCTTAGCTCCGGGACTAGCGGTGACAGATACGCAGTATTTT	CASSLAPGLAVTDTQYF
NA	TRBV12-5	15	NA	TRBJ2-5	TGTGCTGTAGAAGACCGGGACAGACTAGAAGAGACCCAGTACTTC	CAVEDRDRLEETQYF
TRBD1	TRBV5-1	15	NA	TRBJ1-2	TGCGCCAGCAGCTTGGGGACAGGGTCCGGCTATGGCTACACCTTC	CASSLGTGSGYGYTF
NA	TRBV10-1	17	NA	TRBJ1-5	TGCGCCAGCAGTGATGGATTGGACGGACGTAGCAATCAGCCCCAGCATTTT	CASSDGLDGRSNQPQHF
TRBD1	TRBV9	18	once	TRBJ2-2	TGTGCCAGCAGCGTAGTAGACAGGGTCCCCCCGAACACCGGGGAGCTGTTTTTT	CASSVVDRVPPNTGELFF
NA	TRBV7-9	12	NA	TRBJ2-1	TGTGCCAGCAACAAATATCTAGGGGAGCAGTTCTTC	CASNKYLGEQFF
NA	TRBV7-3	15	few	TRBJ2-2	TGTGCCAGCAGAATCACCGGGACAACCACCGGGGAGCTGTTTTTT	CASRITGTTTGELFF
NA	TRBV19	13	NA	TRBJ2-7	TGTGCCAGTAGTCCCAACAGGGTCGACGAGCAGTACTTC	CASSPNRVDEQYF
NA	TRBV18	15	NA	TRBJ2-5	TGTGCCAGCTCACCAAACCCCCAGGGGCTGGAGACCCAGTACTTC	CASSPNPQGLETQYF
NA	TRBV7-6	13	once	TRBJ2-3	TGTGCCAGCAGCTTAGCGGCTTGGGATACGCAGTATTTT	CASSLAAWDTQYF
NA	TRBV7-2	15	NA	TRBJ2-7	TGTGCCAGCAGCTTAAGTCCGGGCTCGGGCTACGAGCAGTACTTC	CASSLSPGSGYEQYF
TRBD1	TRBV7-2	14	NA	TRBJ2-7	TGTGCCAGCAGCGATTTATCCAGGGGGTACGAGCAGTACTTC	CASSDLSRGYEQYF
TRBD1	TRBV5-4	16	NA	TRBJ1-4	TGTGCCAGCAGCTTGGGACAGGGGCTTACTAATGAAAAACTGTTTTTT	CASSLGQGLTNEKLFF
NA	TRBV5-1	15	NA	TRBJ1-4	TGCGCCAGCAGTAGTGAACAGGGACGTCGGGAAAAACTGTTTTTT	CASSSEQGRREKLFF
NA	TRBV11-2	13	NA	TRBJ1-2	TGTGCCAGCAGCTTAGGGGTTTTGGGTGGCTACACCTTC	CASSLGVLGGYTF
TRBD1	TRBV28	11	NA	TRBJ1-1	TGTGCCAGCAGTTCGGACAGGGCTGGTTTCTTT	CASSSDRAGFF
TRBD1	TRBV18	14	NA	TRBJ1-2	TGTGCCAGCTCACCGGGGACAGGGCAATTCGGCTACACCTTC	CASSPGTGQFGYTF
TRBD2	TRBV2	14	NA	TRBJ2-2	TGTGCCAGCAGGGGGACTAGATACACCGGGGAGCTGTTTTTT	CASRGTRYTGELFF
NA	TRBV9	13	NA	TRBJ1-2	TGTGCCAGCAGCGTAGGACAGACCCGCGGCTACACCTTC	CASSVGQTRGYTF
NA	TRBV29-1	14	NA	TRBJ1-1	TGCAGCGTCCGAGACAGGTTAAGGCACACTGAAGCTTTCTTT	CSVRDRLRHTEAFF
TRBD1	TRBV6-6	16	NA	TRBJ1-2	TGTGCCAGCAGCCAGGATCCGGGACAGCAAAAATATGGCTACACCTTC	CASSQDPGQQKYGYTF
NA	TRBV2	12	few	TRBJ2-7	TGTGCCAGCAGTGAAGAGGGGAGCGAGCAGTACTTC	CASSEEGSEQYF
NA	TRBV9	16	few	TRBJ1-3	TGTGCCAGCAGCGTAGGACGGGGAGGGCGTGGAAACACCATATATTTT	CASSVGRGGRGNTIYF
TRBD1	TRBV4-3	15	NA	TRBJ1-4	TGCGCCAGCAGCCAAGAGCCAGGGGGGATTGAAAAACTGTTTTTT	CASSQEPGGIEKLFF
TRBD2	TRBV6-5	16	NA	TRBJ2-5	TGTGCCAGCAGTTACCCCCAGCGGGAGGGGCAAGAGACCCAGTACTTC	CASSYPQREGQETQYF
TRBD2	TRBV2	15	NA	TRBJ2-3	TGTGCCAGCAGTGAAGGACTAGCGGGGACAGATACGCAGTATTTT	CASSEGLAGTDTQYF
NA	TRBV7-9	17	NA	TRBJ2-5	TGTGCCAGCAGCTTAGCGTTGGCGGGGGCAGCGAGCGAGACCCAGTACTTC	CASSLALAGAASETQYF
TRBD1	TRBV6-6	12	NA	TRBJ2-7	TGTGCCACTCAGGACAGGGGCTACGAGCAGTACTTC	CATQDRGYEQYF
NA	TRBV29-1	14	NA	TRBJ2-3	TGCAGCGGGTCACAGGGGAGGTCCGCAGATACGCAGTATTTT	CSGSQGRSADTQYF
NA	TRBV11-2	16	NA	TRBJ2-7	TGTGCCAGCAGCTCAGGGGGGAGGGATCAGGGTTACGAGCAGTACTTC	CASSSGGRDQGYEQYF
TRBD1	TRBV7-9	17	NA	TRBJ1-5	TGTGCCAGCAGCTTAAGTGGAACAGGGGGCCCCAATCAGCCCCAGCATTTT	CASSLSGTGGPNQPQHF
TRBD2	TRBV4-3	14	few	TRBJ2-3	TGCGCCAGCAGCCTGGGAAGCGGGAGAGATACGCAGTATTTT	CASSLGSGRDTQYF
NA	TRBV5-1	14	NA	TRBJ1-1	TGCGCCAGCGGCCCCCTTACTACGAACACTGAAGCTTTCTTT	CASGPLTTNTEAFF
TRBD2	TRBV28	15	NA	TRBJ2-5	TGTGCCAGCAGTCCATTAGCGGGAGGGGAAGAGACCCAGTACTTC	CASSPLAGGEETQYF
NA	TRBV2	14	few	TRBJ2-4	TGTGCCAGCAGTTGGTCTCAGGGGGGAAACATTCAGTACTTC	CASSWSQGGNIQYF
TRBD1	TRBV9	14	NA	TRBJ1-2	TGTGCCAGCAGCCGGGACAGGGGGCATGATGGCTACACCTTC	CASSRDRGHDGYTF
NA	TRBV11-3	14	NA	TRBJ2-2	TGTGCCAGCAGCTTAAGAGGAAACACCGGGGAGCTGTTTTTT	CASSLRGNTGELFF
TRBD1	TRBV5-5	15	NA	TRBJ1-6	TGTGCCAGCAGCTTGCAAGGGGGCAAGAATTCACCCCTCCACTTT	CASSLQGGKNSPLHF
TRBD1	TRBV5-4	14	NA	TRBJ1-1	TGTGCCAGCAGCTGGGGACAGGGAGGAACTGAAGCTTTCTTT	CASSWGQGGTEAFF
TRBD1	TRBV4-3	17	NA	TRBJ2-3	TGCGCCAGCAGCCAATGGGGACAGGGGGCTAGCACAGATACGCAGTATTTT	CASSQWGQGASTDTQYF
NA	TRBV28	13	NA	TRBJ1-1	TGTGCCAGCAGTTTTTCGATAGTCACTGAAGCTTTCTTT	CASSFSIVTEAFF
NA	TRBV5-4	15	NA	TRBJ1-1	TGTGCCAGCAGCTTGGCTACAGGGTCAAACACTGAAGCTTTCTTT	CASSLATGSNTEAFF
TRBD1	TRBV18	18	NA	TRBJ1-2	TGTGCCAGCTCACTCCTTTCGCCGGGACAGGGAAGTTCGGGGGGCTACACCTTC	CASSLLSPGQGSSGGYTF
NA	TRBV6-6	14	NA	TRBJ2-3	TGTGCCAGCAGTTACGGGAACAGGGCAGATACGCAGTATTTT	CASSYGNRADTQYF
NA	TRBV5-1	17	NA	TRBJ2-7	TGCGCCAGCAGCTTGGCGAACGAGGGCCGCGTCTTAGGCGAGCAGTACTTC	CASSLANEGRVLGEQYF